This is a list of T cell receptor beta chains from one sample in a study of blood T cell repertoires in COVID-19. The repertoire was sequenced with immunoSEQ multiplex PCR; TCRdb's copy has only in-frame clones and lacks some. The profile shows approximately 390,000 clones, 87% of them singletons. Source material: peripheral blood. These receptors were collected from an older woman with COVID-19, enrolled during active disease. Both conserved end residues are trimmed from each CDR3. Some rows mark clone size as missing; the rest say once, few, many or name a class of expanded clone.

J	V	size	CDR3
TRBJ1-1	TRBV19	-	ASCRQLNTEAF
TRBJ2-3	TRBV12-5	-	ASGLRTDTQY
TRBJ1-2	TRBV6-5	-	ASNSGQRYGYT
TRBJ2-1	TRBV12-5	-	ASGLEEGEQF
TRBJ2-1	TRBV7-3	-	ASSAAENEQF
TRBJ2-1	TRBV19	-	ASSPRGGGRDNEQF
TRBJ2-3	TRBV27	few	ASSWSRTSTDTQY
TRBJ1-4	TRBV5-1	-	ASSLRGRQDNEKLF
TRBJ2-2	TRBV7-6	-	ASSRGLAGTGELF
TRBJ1-5	TRBV19	-	ARRDRPNQPQH
TRBJ1-3	TRBV5-1	-	ASSLGQGNPGNTIY
TRBJ1-2	TRBV5-1	-	ASSHTTGPTTYGYT
TRBJ1-2	TRBV18	-	ASSPPSLPDYGYT
TRBJ2-7	TRBV4-1	-	ASSQDPGQGRWTTYEQY
TRBJ2-3	TRBV5-4	-	ASSLGPGIQEDTQY
TRBJ2-3	TRBV7-6	-	ASSLAGQTRTDTQY
TRBJ1-2	TRBV5-1	-	ASSPGTGVTNYGYT
TRBJ2-4	TRBV3-1/TRBV3-2	-	ASSDGSLAKNIQY
TRBJ1-2	TRBV7-2	-	ASSLGTGNGYT
TRBJ2-5	TRBV4-1	-	ASSQEERGQETQY
TRBJ2-3	TRBV27	-	ASSNDRLTDTQY
TRBJ1-2	TRBV12-3/TRBV12-4	-	ASSQSGIRGYT
TRBJ1-4	TRBV12-3/TRBV12-4	-	ASSPLTNEKLF
TRBJ1-5	TRBV6-5	few	ASSYSLQGRQPQH
TRBJ1-2	TRBV5-6	-	ASSRQGANGYT
TRBJ2-1	TRBV5-6	-	ASSHPRTPTPYNEQF
TRBJ1-1	TRBV19	few	ASSKGTGYGTEAF
TRBJ1-1	TRBV5-1	-	ASCQGADTEAF
TRBJ2-7	TRBV7-9	-	ASSLSESRAPYEQY
TRBJ1-5	TRBV6-5	-	ASREGRSNQPQH
TRBJ1-2	TRBV7-6	-	ASSLKAQGYGYT
TRBJ1-1	TRBV9	-	ASSPRQNTEAF
TRBJ1-2	TRBV28	-	ASSSLGQGAFGYT
TRBJ1-2	TRBV4-1	-	ASSQDAWGDYGYT